This TCR beta chain was identified during a study of shared clonotypes between healthy human individuals. As to this clone: The junction differs from germline at one of its ends, possibly a read error.

Method: immunoSEQ multiplex PCR; TCRdb's copy keeps in-frame clones and lacks some. The sample lists about 1 million clones, approximately 76% occurring once. This TCR was recovered from a man aged 18 to 30 in good health. The sample consisted of memory CD4+ T cells sorted from blood. Subset defined: CD45RA-negative fraction.

In DNA form, the CDR3 reads TGCGCCAGCAGTTTGGGCCGGACAGGGGGCGACTCACCCCTCCACTTT. Protein: CASSLGRTGGDSPLHF. This chain joins TRBV5-1 and TRBJ1-6; 11 nucleotides align to TRBD1. This CDR3 region has 16 residues. Germline lookup yields CDR1 SGHRS and CDR2 YFSETQ.